This passage covers 27 T cell receptor beta chains from one sample sequenced in a study of CD8+CD57+ T cells in acquired aplastic anemia. CD8+CD57+ cell expansion, shown by flow cytometry, had occurred in the patients selected for sequencing. Using genomic DNA as the template, TCR beta VDJ and CDR3 profiling was carried out. Each CDR3 protein is one row after TCRdb ran MiXCR on the reads. The table lists more than 250,000 distinct CDR3 sequences, roughly 82% of them singletons, with 40% to 55% in the top ten. The sequenced material came from sorted CD4+, CD8+, or CD8+CD57+ T cells (not recorded which) from PBMCs. The origin of the receptors is a human donor with aplastic anemia.

Concerning this clonotype: The CDR3 end shows no conserved phenylalanine or tryptophan, and so a read error is likely. No DNA is shown, since the ends of the CDR3 on it are uncertain; the CDR3 is the one TCRdb lists. V is TRBV2 and J is TRBJ2-6; the table's TRBD1 call for D was not verified on the DNA. The germline V gene has CDR1 SNHLY and CDR2 FYNNEI. The CDR3 adds up to 16 amino acids, both ends counted. CDR3 in amino acids: CASGYGGTYTQNVGPG.

This clonotype has at least ten counts. The chain is built from TRBV7-8 and TRBJ2-3; 7 nucleotides match TRBD1. The V segment lost 3 bases and the J segment 15 bases; nucleotides outside the gene matches: 15. This CDR3 comprises 14 residues. The germline gives CDR1 SGHVS, CDR2 FQNEAQ. For the CDR3, the DNA is TGTGCCAGCAGCTTTCATCCAGACGGGACAGCCCTTTATTTT. Protein: CASSFHPDGTALYF.

The V call is TRBV6-1, the J call TRBJ2-7, with 8 positions matching TRBD1. V gave up 10 bases and J gave up 6 bases; unmatched junction bases: 20. The germline gives CDR1 MNHNS, CDR2 SASEGT. This CDR3 is built from 16 residues. Written as DNA, the CDR3 is TGTGCCATCCCTGATCCGGGACAGGCGAACCTGGCCGAGCAGTACGTC. Encoded protein: CAIPDPGQANLAEQYV.

The chain carries TRBV7-2 and TRBJ1-2, with D uncertain. CDR3 size: 15 residues. CDR1 and CDR2 from the germline V gene are SGHTA and FQGNSA. Trimming took off 5 bases at V and 14 bases at J, with 27 bases between the two ends. CDR3 nucleotides: TGTGCCAGCAGCGCAACATCTGGGTCCCCCCACCACTATACCTTC. As protein: CASSATSGSPHHYTF.

Points on this clonotype: A junction boundary mismatches the germline segment, possibly from a read error. V is TRBV7-8 and J is TRBJ1-3; D ambiguous. Germline V CDR1 and CDR2: SGHVS, FQNEAQ. The CDR3 length is 14 residues. CDR3 nucleotide sequence: TGTGCCAGCAGCTTAGCGGGAGGTCGCGATACCATGTACTTT. It yields the protein CASSLAGGRDTMYF.

Worth noting for this clonotype: The conserved phenylalanine or tryptophan is not found at the CDR3 terminus, so this likely reflects a read error. The limits of the CDR3 on the DNA are not certain, so only TCRdb's listed CDR3 is given. The chain employs TRBV7-9 and TRBJ1-6; TRBD1 was called by the table and not checked on the DNA. Germline V gene lookup returns CDR1 SEHNR and CDR2 FQNEAQ (reference sequence). The CDR3 length equals 9 residues, ends included. CDR3 region: CASSPPSRL.

V is TRBV15 and J is TRBJ2-3; 7 bases fit TRBD2. The CDR3 consists of 15 residues. CDR1 and CDR2 (germline): LNHNV, YYDKDF (reference sequence). The CDR3 sequence is CAASREAGPTDTQYF. For the CDR3, the DNA is TGTGCTGCCAGCAGAGAAGCGGGGCCTACAGATACGCAGTATTTT. Supplemented by reference TRBV15 and TRBJ2-3, the full variable domain reads DAMVIQNPRYQVTQFGKPVTLSCSQTLNHNVMYWYQQKSSQAPKLLFHYYDKDFNNEADTPDNFQSRRPNTSFCFLDIRSPGLGDTAMYLCAASREAGPTDTQYFGPGTRLTVL.

A single count supports this clonotype. This sequence joins TRBV5-4 and TRBJ2-1; a possible D gene is TRBD2 (5 bases). This CDR3 contains 15 residues. Trimming took 8 bases from V and 2 from J, leaving 17 bases between them. Germline values: CDR1 SGHNT, CDR2 YYREEE (reference sequence). CDR3 protein: CASSMEAETYNEQFF. CDR3 coding DNA: TGTGCCAGTAGCATGGAGGCGGAAACCTACAATGAGCAGTTCTTC.

The genes are TRBV9 and TRBJ2-5; 7 positions agree with TRBD1. The J segment lost 0 bases and the V segment lost 1 base, leaving 6 bases of the junction unmatched. The germline CDR1 and CDR2 sequences are SGDLS and YYNGEE. The CDR3 has 16 residues. CDR3 bases: TGTGCCAGCAGCGTATTGGGACAGATGGACCAAGAGACCCAGTACTTC. Its protein is CASSVLGQMDQETQYF.

About this clonotype itself: The CDR3 does not end in the conserved phenylalanine or tryptophan, so this is likely a read error. It is unclear where the CDR3 begins or ends on the DNA, so no DNA is shown, and the CDR3 is as TCRdb lists it. The chain employs TRBV2 and TRBJ1-1; TRBD1, the table's D call, lacks a check against the DNA. The germline gives CDR1 SNHLY, CDR2 FYNNEI. Inclusive of both ends, the CDR3 amounts to 15 amino acids. The CDR3 reads CASGDGGTDTPDFFL.

About this clonotype itself: The CDR3 does not end in the conserved phenylalanine or tryptophan, so this is likely a read error. Because the CDR3's place on the DNA is in doubt, the DNA is left out and the CDR3 is given as listed by TCRdb. The rearrangement links TRBV9 to TRBJ2-5. Looked up from germline, CDR1 is SGDLS and CDR2 is YYNGEE. 14 amino acids form the CDR3, both terminal residues included. CDR3 in amino acids: CASSVGSETQNFYL.

This sequence joins TRBV11-2 and TRBJ1-2; D not certain. Germline CDR1 and CDR2: SGHAT and FQNNGV. Trimming took 3 bases from V and 5 from J, leaving 16 bases between them. This CDR3 contains 15 residues. DNA for the CDR3: TGTGCCAGCAGCTTGGGCGGAGGGAGGGCATATGGCTACACCTTC. Translation gives CASSLGGGRAYGYTF.

The rearrangement links TRBV5-4 to TRBJ2-5; no clear D. Trimming shortened V by 2 bases and J by 4 bases, and 15 bases separated the two germline ends. The CDR3 length is 15 residues. Germline V CDR1 and CDR2: SGHNT, YYREEE (reference sequence). The CDR3 region is CASSFTGTRRETQYF. CDR3 in DNA: TGTGCCAGCAGCTTTACTGGCACAAGGAGAGAGACCCAGTACTTC.

A note on this clonotype: This may be a read error: a much more frequent sequence differs by one nucleotide. J is TRBJ1-2 and V is TRBV5-4, with D hard to call. Germline lookup yields CDR1 SGHNT and CDR2 YYREEE (reference sequence). V was cut by 2 bases and J by 3 bases, with 14 bases left in between. There are 15 residues in the CDR3. In nucleotides, the CDR3 is TGTGCCAGCAGCTTTACTAGGGCCGCCGACTATGGCTACACCTTC. Encoded protein: CASSFTRAADYGYTF.

The chain has TRBV7-2 and TRBJ2-5; perhaps TRBD1 as D (5 bases). The CDR3 runs 14 residues. Looked up from germline, CDR1 is SGHTA and CDR2 is FQGNSA. The V end lost 5 bases, the J end lost 14 bases, and 24 bases lay between the germline ends. CDR3 amino acids: CASSRGQGSNYGYF. CDR3 sequence (DNA): TGTGCCAGCAGCAGGGGCCAGGGCTCAAACTATGGCTACTTC.

In its sample, this clonotype was seen a few times. The gene calls are TRBV2 and TRBJ1-2, with 9 bases lining up with TRBD1. The V and J ends lost 5 bases and 8 bases, in that order; junction bases with no gene match: 9. The germline V gene has CDR1 SNHLY and CDR2 FYNNEI. The CDR3 has 14 residues. The chain's CDR3 is CASSLSRDRVGYTF. CDR3 nucleotides: TGTGCCAGCAGTCTATCCCGGGACAGGGTAGGCTACACCTTC.

This chain connects TRBV7-9 to TRBJ1-1; 7 bases map to TRBD1. This CDR3 is built from 15 residues. Germline CDR1 is SEHNR and CDR2 is FQNEAQ (reference sequence). J was trimmed by 14 bases and V by 6 bases; bases with no gene match: 21. DNA for the CDR3: TGTGCCAGCAGGTCAGGGACAGAACCCTATAATTCACCCTTCTTT. This translates into CASRSGTEPYNSPFF. Combining the CDR3 with reference TRBV7-9 and TRBJ1-1 gives the whole variable domain DTGVSQNPRHKITKRGQNVTFRCDPISEHNRLYWYRQTLGQGPEFLTYFQNEAQLEKSRLLSDRFSAERPKGSFSTLEIQRTEQGDSAMYLCASRSGTEPYNSPFFGQGTRLTVV.

The chain couples TRBV9 to TRBJ2-3; D is possibly TRBD2 (5 bases). This CDR3 is built from 14 residues. The germline gives CDR1 SGDLS, CDR2 YYNGEE. V was trimmed by 3 bases and J by 13 bases, leaving 21 bases between them. The CDR3, as DNA: TGTGCCAGCAGCGGGTACGGGAACACAGACACGGAGTATTTT. It encodes CASSGYGNTDTEYF.

The gene calls are TRBV7-9 and TRBJ1-2, with D possibly being TRBD1 (5 bases). Germline V gives CDR1 SEHNR, CDR2 FQNEAQ (reference sequence). V lost 3 bases, J lost 4 bases, and 15 bases lay in between. This CDR3 has 15 residues. CDR3 nucleotide sequence: TGTGCCAGCAGCTTGACAAGAGGCGGGGGCTATGGCTACACCTTC. Translating it yields CASSLTRGGGYGYTF.

This clonotype was seen a few times. This may be a read error, as it is one base from a much larger clone. This chain connects TRBV7-9 to TRBJ1-1; D is uncertain. V dropped 5 bases and J dropped 11 bases, with 24 bases sitting between them. CDR1 and CDR2 (germline): SEHNR, FQNEAQ (reference sequence). This CDR3 is 15 amino acids long. DNA for the CDR3: TGTGCCAGCAGCCCGGACTCTCCAAGGGCATCGGCGGCTTTCTTT. As protein: CASSPDSPRASAAFF. The variable domain in full, with the rest retrieved from reference TRBV7-9 and TRBJ1-1, is DTGVSQNPRHKITKRGQNVTFRCDPISEHNRLYWYRQTLGQGPEFLTYFQNEAQLEKSRLLSDRFSAERPKGSFSTLEIQRTEQGDSAMYLCASSPDSPRASAAFFGQGTRLTVV.

The chain recombines TRBV15 with TRBJ2-2; D is ambiguous. The germline V gene encodes CDR1 LNHNV and CDR2 YYDKDF (reference sequence). Trimming cost V 0 bases and J 3 bases, with 8 bases left between them. The CDR3 spans 15 residues. The DNA for the CDR3 is TGTGCCACCAGCAGAGATTGGGCAGACACCGGGGAGCTGTTTTTT. This translates into CATSRDWADTGELFF.

Here the CDR3 reads CASSLTKRGNYKQYF. DNA of the CDR3: TGTGCCAGCAGCTTAACGAAGCGGGGGAACTACAAGCAGTATTTT. This rearrangement joins TRBV7-3 to TRBJ2-3, with 8 nucleotides matching TRBD2. The V segment lost 0 bases and the J segment 11 bases; nucleotides outside the gene matches: 10. CDR1 and CDR2 (germline): SGHTA, FQGTGA. The CDR3 runs 15 residues.

This rearrangement joins TRBV20-1 to TRBJ2-1; TRBD2 might be the D (5 bases). V shed 3 bases and J shed 7 bases, with 16 bases lying between them. The CDR3 covers 14 residues. Germline CDR1 is DFQATT and CDR2 is SNEGSKA (reference sequence). The CDR3 sequence: CSARWSGGLNEQFF. The DNA of the CDR3 is TGCAGTGCTAGGTGGAGCGGTGGGTTGAATGAGCAGTTCTTC.

The chain employs TRBV7-2 and TRBJ1-4, with D unclear. Germline CDR1 and CDR2: SGHTA and FQGNSA. This CDR3 spans 14 amino acids. V lost 5 bases and J 7 bases, leaving 14 bases between the germline ends. CDR3 sequence reads: CASSVRIGGEKLFF. The CDR3, as DNA: TGTGCCAGCAGCGTTAGGATCGGTGGTGAAAAACTGTTTTTT.

The chain recombines TRBV11-2 with TRBJ2-4, with TRBD1 identical over 7 bases. CDR3 length equals 12 residues. The germline V gene has CDR1 SGHAT and CDR2 FQNNGV. V was pared by 6 bases and J by 11 bases, with 7 bases of the junction left unmatched. The CDR3 DNA follows: TGTGCCAGCAGAGCAACCGACAGGGTTCAGTACTTC. Its translation: CASRATDRVQYF.

As for this clonotype: A read error is likely, as this CDR3 ends without the conserved phenylalanine or tryptophan. It is unclear where the CDR3 begins or ends on the DNA, so no DNA is shown, and the CDR3 is as TCRdb lists it. The rearrangement uses TRBV2 and TRBJ2-5; the table calls TRBD2, which could not be checked here. Germline lookup yields CDR1 SNHLY and CDR2 FYNNEI. Inclusive of both ends, the CDR3 amounts to 15 amino acids. CDR3: CASRDGGTDTQNFGP.

The chain has TRBV7-6 and TRBJ2-7; D might be TRBD1 (5 bases). The V end lost 1 base, the J end lost 6 bases, and 10 bases lay between the germline ends. This CDR3 has 13 amino acids. Germline V gives CDR1 SGHVS, CDR2 FNYEAQ. In DNA, the CDR3 is TGTGCCAGCAGCTTAGAAGGGGTGTTCGAGCAGTACTTC. This sequence encodes CASSLEGVFEQYF.